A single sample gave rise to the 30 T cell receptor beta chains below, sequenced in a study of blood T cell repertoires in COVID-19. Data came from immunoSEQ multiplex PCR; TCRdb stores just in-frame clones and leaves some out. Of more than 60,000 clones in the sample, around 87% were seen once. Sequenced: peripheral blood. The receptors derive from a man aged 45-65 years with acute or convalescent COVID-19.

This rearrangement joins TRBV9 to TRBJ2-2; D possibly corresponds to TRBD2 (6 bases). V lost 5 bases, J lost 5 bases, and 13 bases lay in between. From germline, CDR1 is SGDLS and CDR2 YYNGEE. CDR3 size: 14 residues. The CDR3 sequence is CASRRSGLTGELFF. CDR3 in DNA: TGTGCCAGCAGGAGGAGCGGGTTGACCGGGGAGCTGTTTTTT.

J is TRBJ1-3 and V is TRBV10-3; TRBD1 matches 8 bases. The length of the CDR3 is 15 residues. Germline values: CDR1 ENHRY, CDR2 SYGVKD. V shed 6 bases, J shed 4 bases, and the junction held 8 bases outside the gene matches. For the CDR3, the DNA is TGTGCCATCAGCGATGGACAGGGACTCGGAAACACCATATATTTT. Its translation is CAISDGQGLGNTIYF.

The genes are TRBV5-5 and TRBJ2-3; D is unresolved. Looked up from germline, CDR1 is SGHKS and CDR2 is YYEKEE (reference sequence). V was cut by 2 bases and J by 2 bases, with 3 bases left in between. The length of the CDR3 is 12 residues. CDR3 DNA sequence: TGTGCCAGCAGCTTTAACACAGATACGCAGTATTTT. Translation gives CASSFNTDTQYF.

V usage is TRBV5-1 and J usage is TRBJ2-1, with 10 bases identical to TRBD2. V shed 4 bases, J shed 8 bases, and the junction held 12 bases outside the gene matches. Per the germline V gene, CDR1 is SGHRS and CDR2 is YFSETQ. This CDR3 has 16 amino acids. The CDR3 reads CASSLPSGSPFDEQFF. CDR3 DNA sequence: TGCGCCAGCAGCCTACCTAGCGGGAGCCCCTTCGATGAGCAGTTCTTC.

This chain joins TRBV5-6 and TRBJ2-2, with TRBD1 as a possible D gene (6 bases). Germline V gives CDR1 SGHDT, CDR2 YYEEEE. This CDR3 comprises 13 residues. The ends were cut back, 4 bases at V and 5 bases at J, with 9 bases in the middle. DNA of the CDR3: TGTGCCAGCAGCCCCAGGGGTACCGGGGAGCTGTTTTTT. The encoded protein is CASSPRGTGELFF.

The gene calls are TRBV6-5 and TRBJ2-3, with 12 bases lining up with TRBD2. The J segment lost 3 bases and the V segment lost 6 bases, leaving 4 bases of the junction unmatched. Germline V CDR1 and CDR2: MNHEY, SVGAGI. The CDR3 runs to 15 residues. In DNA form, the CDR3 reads TGTGCCAGCAGGGGCGGACTAGCGGGAACAGATACGCAGTATTTT. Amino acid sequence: CASRGGLAGTDTQYF.

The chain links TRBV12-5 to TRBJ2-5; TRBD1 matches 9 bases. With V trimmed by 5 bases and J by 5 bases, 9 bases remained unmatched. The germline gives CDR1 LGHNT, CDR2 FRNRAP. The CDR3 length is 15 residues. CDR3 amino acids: CASGPGTGKVETQYF. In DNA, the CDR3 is TGTGCTAGTGGTCCGGGGACAGGGAAGGTGGAGACCCAGTACTTC.

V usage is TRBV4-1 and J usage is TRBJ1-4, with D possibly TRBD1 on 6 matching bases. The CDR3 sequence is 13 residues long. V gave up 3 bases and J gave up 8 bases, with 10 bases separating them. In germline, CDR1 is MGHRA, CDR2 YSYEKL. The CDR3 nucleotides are TGCGCCAGCAGCCAGTCGGACAGAGAAAAACTGTTTTTT. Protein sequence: CASSQSDREKLFF.

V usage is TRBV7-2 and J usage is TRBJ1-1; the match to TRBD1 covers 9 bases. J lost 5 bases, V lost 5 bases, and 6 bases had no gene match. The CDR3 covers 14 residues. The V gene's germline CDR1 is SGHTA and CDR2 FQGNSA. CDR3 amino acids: CASSPGTGRTEAFF. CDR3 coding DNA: TGTGCCAGCAGCCCCGGGACAGGGAGGACTGAAGCTTTCTTT.

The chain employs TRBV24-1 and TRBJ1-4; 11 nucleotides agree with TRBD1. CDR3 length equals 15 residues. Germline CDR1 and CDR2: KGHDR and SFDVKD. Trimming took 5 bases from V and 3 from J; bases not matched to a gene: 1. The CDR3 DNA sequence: TGTGCCACCAGTGTGGGACAGGGGGCTAATGAAAAACTGTTTTTT. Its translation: CATSVGQGANEKLFF.

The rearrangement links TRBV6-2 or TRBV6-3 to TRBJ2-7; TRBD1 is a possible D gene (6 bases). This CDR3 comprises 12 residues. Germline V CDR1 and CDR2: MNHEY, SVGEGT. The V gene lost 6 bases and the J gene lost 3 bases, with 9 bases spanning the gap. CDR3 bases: TGTGCCAGCAGCAAGGACAGCTACGAGCAGTACTTC. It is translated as CASSKDSYEQYF.

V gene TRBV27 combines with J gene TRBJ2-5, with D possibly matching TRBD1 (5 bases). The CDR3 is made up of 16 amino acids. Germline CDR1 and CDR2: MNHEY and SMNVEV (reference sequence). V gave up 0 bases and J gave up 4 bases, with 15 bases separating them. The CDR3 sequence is CASSLSSTRVRETQYF. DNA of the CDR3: TGTGCCAGCAGTTTATCTTCTACCAGGGTACGAGAGACCCAGTACTTC.

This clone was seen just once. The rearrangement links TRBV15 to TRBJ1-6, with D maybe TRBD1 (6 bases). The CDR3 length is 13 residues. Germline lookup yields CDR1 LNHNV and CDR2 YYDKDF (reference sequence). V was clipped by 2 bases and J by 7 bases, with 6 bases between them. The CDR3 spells CATSRQGNSPLHF. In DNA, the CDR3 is TGTGCCACCAGCAGACAGGGGAATTCACCCCTCCACTTT.

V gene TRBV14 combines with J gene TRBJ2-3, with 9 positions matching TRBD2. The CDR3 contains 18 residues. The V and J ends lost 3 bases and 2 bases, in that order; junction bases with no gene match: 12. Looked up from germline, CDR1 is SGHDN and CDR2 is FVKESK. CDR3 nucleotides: TGTGCCAGCAGCCAGAGACATCTAGCGGGGTATATCACAGATACGCAGTATTTT. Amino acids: CASSQRHLAGYITDTQYF.

CDR3 protein: CASIRTGGTYNEQFF. In nucleotides, the CDR3 is TGTGCCAGCATCCGGACAGGCGGCACCTACAATGAGCAGTTCTTC. The gene calls are TRBV6-5 and TRBJ2-1, with 7 bases matching TRBD1. The CDR3 covers 15 residues. Germline V lookup: CDR1 MNHEY, CDR2 SVGAGI. V lost 7 bases, J lost 2 bases, and 8 bases stayed unmatched.

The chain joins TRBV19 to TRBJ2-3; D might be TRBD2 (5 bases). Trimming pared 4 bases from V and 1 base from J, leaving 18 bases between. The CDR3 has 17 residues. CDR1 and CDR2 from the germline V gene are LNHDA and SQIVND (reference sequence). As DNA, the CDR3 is TGTGCCAGTAGTAGCGGGCGCACCGGCCATCGCACAGATACGCAGTATTTT. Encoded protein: CASSSGRTGHRTDTQYF.

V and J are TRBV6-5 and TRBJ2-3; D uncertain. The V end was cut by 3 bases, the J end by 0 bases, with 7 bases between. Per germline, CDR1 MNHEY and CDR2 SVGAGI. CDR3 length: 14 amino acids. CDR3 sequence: CASSYGPSTDTQYF. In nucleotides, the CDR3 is TGTGCCAGCAGTTATGGCCCTAGCACAGATACGCAGTATTTT.

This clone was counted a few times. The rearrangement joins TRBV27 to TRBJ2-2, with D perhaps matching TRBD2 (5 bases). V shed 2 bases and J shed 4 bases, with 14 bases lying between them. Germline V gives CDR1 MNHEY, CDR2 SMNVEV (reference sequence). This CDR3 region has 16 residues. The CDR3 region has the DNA TGTGCCAGCAGTTTAAGGGCTAGCATGCTCACCGGGGAGCTGTTTTTT. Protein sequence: CASSLRASMLTGELFF.

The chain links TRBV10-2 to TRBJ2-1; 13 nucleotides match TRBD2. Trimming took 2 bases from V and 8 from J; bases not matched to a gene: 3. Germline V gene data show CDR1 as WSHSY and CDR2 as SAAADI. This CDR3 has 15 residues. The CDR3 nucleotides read TGCGCCAGCAGTGAGGGACTAGCGGGAGTATATGAGCAGTTCTTC. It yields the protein CASSEGLAGVYEQFF.

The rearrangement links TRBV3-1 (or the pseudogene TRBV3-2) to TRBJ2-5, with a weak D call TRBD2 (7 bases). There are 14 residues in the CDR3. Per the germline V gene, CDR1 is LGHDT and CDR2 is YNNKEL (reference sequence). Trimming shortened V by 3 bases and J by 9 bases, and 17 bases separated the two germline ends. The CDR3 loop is CASSHGGDMGSQYF. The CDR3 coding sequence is TGTGCCAGCAGCCATGGGGGGGACATGGGGTCCCAGTACTTC.

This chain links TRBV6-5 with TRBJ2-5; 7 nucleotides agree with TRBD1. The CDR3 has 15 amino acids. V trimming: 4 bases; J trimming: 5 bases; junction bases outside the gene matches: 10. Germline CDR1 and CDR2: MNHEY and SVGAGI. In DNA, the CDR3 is TGTGCCAGCAGTTCACCAGGACAGGTCGCGGAGACCCAGTACTTC. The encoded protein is CASSSPGQVAETQYF.

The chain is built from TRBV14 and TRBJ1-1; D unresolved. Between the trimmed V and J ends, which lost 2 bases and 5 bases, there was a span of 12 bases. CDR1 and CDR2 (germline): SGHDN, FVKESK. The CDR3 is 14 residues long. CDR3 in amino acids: CASSQSRPGTEAFF. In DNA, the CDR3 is TGTGCCAGCAGCCAAAGTAGGCCGGGTACTGAAGCTTTCTTT. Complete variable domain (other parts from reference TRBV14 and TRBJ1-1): EAGVTQFPSHSVIEKGQTVTLRCDPISGHDNLYWYRRVMGKEIKFLLHFVKESKQDESGMPNNRFLAERTGGTYSTLKVQPAELEDSGVYFCASSQSRPGTEAFFGQGTRLTVV.

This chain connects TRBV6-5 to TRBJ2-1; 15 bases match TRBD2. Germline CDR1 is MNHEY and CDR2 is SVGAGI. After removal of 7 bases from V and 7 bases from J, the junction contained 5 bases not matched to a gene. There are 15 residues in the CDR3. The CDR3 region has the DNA TGTGCCAGCACTTGGACTAGCGGGGGGGGGAATGAGCAGTTCTTC. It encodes CASTWTSGGGNEQFF.

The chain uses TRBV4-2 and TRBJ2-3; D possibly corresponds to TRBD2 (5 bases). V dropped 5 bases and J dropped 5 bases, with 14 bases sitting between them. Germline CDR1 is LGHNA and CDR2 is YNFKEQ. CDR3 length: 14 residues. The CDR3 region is CASSAYPRGDTQYF. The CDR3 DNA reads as TGTGCCAGCAGCGCCTACCCCCGGGGAGATACGCAGTATTTT.

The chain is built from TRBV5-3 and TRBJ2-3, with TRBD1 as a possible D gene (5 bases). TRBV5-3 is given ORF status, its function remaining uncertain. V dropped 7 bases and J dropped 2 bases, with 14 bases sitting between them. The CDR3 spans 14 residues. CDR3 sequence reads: CARLLRDSTDTQYF. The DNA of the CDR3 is TGTGCCAGACTCCTCAGGGATTCCACAGATACGCAGTATTTT.

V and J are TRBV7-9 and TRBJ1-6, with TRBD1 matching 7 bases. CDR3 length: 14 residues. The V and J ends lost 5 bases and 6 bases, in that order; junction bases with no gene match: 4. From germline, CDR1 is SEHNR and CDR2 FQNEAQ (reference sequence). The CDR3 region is CASSERQGNSPLHF. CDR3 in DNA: TGTGCCAGCAGCGAAAGACAGGGTAATTCACCCCTCCACTTT.

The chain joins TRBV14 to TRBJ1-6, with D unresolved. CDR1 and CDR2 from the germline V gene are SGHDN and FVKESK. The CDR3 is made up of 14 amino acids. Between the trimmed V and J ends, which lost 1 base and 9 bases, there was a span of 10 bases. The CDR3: CASSQARGGSPLHF. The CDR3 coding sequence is TGTGCCAGCAGCCAAGCAAGAGGCGGTTCACCCCTCCACTTT.

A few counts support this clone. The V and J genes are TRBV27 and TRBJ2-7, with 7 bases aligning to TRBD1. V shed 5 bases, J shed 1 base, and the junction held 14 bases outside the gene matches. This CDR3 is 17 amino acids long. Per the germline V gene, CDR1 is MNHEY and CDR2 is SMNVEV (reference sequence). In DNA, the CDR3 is TGTGCCAGCAGTCTCAGGGGCCCCAGGGGGTCGTCCTACGAGCAGTACTTC. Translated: CASSLRGPRGSSYEQYF.

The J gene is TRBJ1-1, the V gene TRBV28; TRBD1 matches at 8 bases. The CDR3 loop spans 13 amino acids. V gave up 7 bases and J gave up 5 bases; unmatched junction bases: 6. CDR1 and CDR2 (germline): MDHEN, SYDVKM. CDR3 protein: CASIDRGRTEAFF. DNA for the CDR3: TGTGCCAGCATCGACAGGGGAAGGACTGAAGCTTTCTTT.

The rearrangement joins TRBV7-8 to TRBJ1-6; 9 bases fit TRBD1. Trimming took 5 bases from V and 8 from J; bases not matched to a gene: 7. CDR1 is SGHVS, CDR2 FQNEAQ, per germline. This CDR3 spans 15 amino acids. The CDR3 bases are TGTGCCAGCAGCGTGTACGGGACAGGGCATTCACCCCTCCACTTT. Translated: CASSVYGTGHSPLHF.